This entry features one T cell receptor (beta chain) sequence. What it binds is unknown. This CDR3 comprises 15 residues. The V gene's germline CDR1 is SQVTM and CDR2 ANQGSEA. V lost 0 bases, J lost 2 bases, and 3 bases stayed unmatched. This entry belongs to a study of CD8 T cells in Susac syndrome. As for the study in general: Patients with Susac syndrome were, at the time of blood collection, therapy-naive, maintained on corticosteroids, or maintained on intravenous immunoglobulin alone. Study-wide results and caveats: The study conceded that its TCR sequencing and HLA analysis involved relatively few individuals.

Random hexamers served to reverse transcribe roughly 0.5 to 1 ug RNA. TCRdb reprocessed the immunoSEQ multiplex PCR reads via MiXCR and lists one record per CDR3 protein. Altogether 180,000 or so distinct CDR3 sequences are present, around 94% being singletons, with the ten largest covering 0.09% to 0.1%. The source material was CD4+ T cells from PBMCs. This TCR was sampled from a human donor with Susac syndrome. The genes are TRBV29-1 and TRBJ2-3; 9 bases are shared with TRBD1. CDR3 amino acids: CSVEEQGASTDTQYF. The CDR3 DNA is TGCAGCGTTGAAGAACAGGGGGCCTCCACAGATACGCAGTATTTT.